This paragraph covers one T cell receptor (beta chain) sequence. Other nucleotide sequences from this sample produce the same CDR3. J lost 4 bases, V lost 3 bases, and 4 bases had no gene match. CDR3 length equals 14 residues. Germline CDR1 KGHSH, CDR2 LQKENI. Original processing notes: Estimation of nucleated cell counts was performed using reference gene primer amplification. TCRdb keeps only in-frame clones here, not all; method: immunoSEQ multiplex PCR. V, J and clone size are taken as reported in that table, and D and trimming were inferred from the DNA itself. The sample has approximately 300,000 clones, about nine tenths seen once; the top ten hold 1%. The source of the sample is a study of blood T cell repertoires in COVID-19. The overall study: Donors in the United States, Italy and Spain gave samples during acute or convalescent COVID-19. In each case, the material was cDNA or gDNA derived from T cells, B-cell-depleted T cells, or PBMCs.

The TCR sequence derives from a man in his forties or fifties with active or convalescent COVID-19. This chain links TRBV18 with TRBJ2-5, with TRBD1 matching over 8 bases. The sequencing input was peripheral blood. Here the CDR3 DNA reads TGTGCCAGCTCACCCCAGGGGGCTAGAGAGACCCAGTACTTC. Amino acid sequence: CASSPQGARETQYF.